This T cell receptor beta chain was observed in a study of radiotherapy plus CTLA-4 blockade in lung cancer. Study overall: Objective responses emerged in 15% to 20% of patients, and 31% attained disease control.

General study findings and limits: In blood, after radiotherapy plus ipilimumab, tumor-derived TCR clones expanded. Early clone dynamics of blood T cells, plus interferon-beta, reportedly predicted response best.

This clone appeared a few times. Its antigen is not known. This table comes from immunoSEQ multiplex PCR, and its TCRdb copy is limited to in-frame clones, with some not included. The table records under 95,000 clones, over 70% of them present only once. Germline V gene lookup returns CDR1 MNHEY and CDR2 SVGAGI. This CDR3 is 14 amino acids long. V was clipped by 6 bases and J by 0 bases, with 8 bases between them. The chain couples TRBV6-5 to TRBJ2-2, with D possibly matching TRBD1 (6 bases). This specimen was peripheral blood, taken from a patient treated with radiotherapy plus ipilimumab. The TCR comes from a human donor with non-small cell lung cancer whose response to radiotherapy plus ipilimumab could not be evaluated. Some clones in this sample may be carry-over from other donors' samples. For the CDR3, the DNA is TGTGCCAGCAGCTGGACAGCGAACACCGGGGAGCTGTTTTTT. It encodes CASSWTANTGELFF.